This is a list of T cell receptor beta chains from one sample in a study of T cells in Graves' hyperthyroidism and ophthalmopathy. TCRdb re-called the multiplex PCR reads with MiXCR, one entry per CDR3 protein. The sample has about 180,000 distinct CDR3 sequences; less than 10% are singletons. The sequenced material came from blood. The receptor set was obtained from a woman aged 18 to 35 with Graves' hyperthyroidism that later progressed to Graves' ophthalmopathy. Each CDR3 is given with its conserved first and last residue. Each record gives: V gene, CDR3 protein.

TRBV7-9	CASSKGTSGYTNEQFF
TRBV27	CASSFLGGSSNEQFF
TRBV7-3	CASSKGGRAYQETQYF
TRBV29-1	CSVGGPSTDTQYF
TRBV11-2	CASSLNYEQYF
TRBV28	CASYSGVQKEQFF
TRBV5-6	CASSLDGQHTGELFF
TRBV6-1	CASTRKPGQGEKLFF
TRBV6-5	CASSYSTVNTEAFF
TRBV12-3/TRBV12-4	CASSLLGLTYNEQFF
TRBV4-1	CASSQVQGAGTEAFF
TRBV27	CASPDGGSSGNTIYF
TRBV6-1	CASSEARSRGYEQYF
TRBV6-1	CASSLGTNNSPLHF
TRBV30	CAWSDTGTTIKEQFF
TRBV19	CASSPGQGRNQPQHF
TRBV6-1	CASSEQGSEQYF
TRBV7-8	CASSLAWRGTTKNIQYF
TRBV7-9	CASSLDGQGNQPQHF
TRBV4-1	CASSQGTGTNYGYTF
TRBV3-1	CASRQGVGGNTIYF
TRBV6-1	CASNQGAAIQETQYF
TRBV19	CASSKQGANEKLFF
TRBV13	CASRFYWFGNTIYF
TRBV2	CASIRGRNTEAFF
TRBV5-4	CASSRQGASTEAFF
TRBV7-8	CASSFGPLADTQYF
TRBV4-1	CASSQRDGIEKLFF
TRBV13	CASSPPRDRGWTEAFF
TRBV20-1	CSARKTGWTEAFF
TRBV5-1	CASSYLGTPNTGELFF
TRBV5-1	CASSLQTRGVGEAFF
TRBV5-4	CASSATGQPYGYTF
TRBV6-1	CASSNMNTEAFF
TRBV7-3	CASSSGQGAGGYTF
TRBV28	CAVGLYSNQPQHF
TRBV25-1	CASSEWGTSGNNEQFF
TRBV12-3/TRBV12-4	CASRGLAGGSTDTQYF
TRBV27	CASTGTSGNGAYEQYF
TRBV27	CASSLTSGSPGELFF
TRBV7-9	CASSLGGGLITGNTIYF
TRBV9	CASSVGGGPRTDTQYF
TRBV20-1	CSARLSLRETYGYTF
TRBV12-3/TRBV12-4	CASSLVGARSEAFF
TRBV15	CATSKDRENSPLHF
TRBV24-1	CATSDPGQSLSGANVLTF
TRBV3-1	CASSLEGEAFF
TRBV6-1	CASSWGTRVANEQFF
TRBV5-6	CASSLARSTLPDTQYF
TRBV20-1	CSAGERGLGYTF
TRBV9	CASSVDPSGNNEQFF
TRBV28	CASSLEIRLNTEAFF
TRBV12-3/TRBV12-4	CASRLNRWTGHTEAFF
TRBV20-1	CSARDLTGSKMGEAFF
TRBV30	CAWTRWGSAGEQYF